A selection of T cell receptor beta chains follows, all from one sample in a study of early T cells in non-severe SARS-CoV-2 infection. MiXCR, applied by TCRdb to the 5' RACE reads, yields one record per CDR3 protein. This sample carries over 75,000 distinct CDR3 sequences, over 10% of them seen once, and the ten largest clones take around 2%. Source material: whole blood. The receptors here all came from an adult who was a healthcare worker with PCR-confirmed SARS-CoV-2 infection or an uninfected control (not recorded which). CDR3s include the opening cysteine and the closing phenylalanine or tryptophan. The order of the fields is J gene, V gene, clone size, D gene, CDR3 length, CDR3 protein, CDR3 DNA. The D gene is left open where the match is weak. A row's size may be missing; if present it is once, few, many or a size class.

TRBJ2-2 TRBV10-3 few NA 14 CAISEAGFTGELFF TGTGCCATCAGTGAGGCGGGGTTCACCGGGGAGCTGTTTTTT
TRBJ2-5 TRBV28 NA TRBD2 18 CASSSRLGLAGGQETQYF TGTGCCAGCAGTTCCCGCCTGGGGCTAGCGGGGGGACAAGAGACCCAGTACTTC
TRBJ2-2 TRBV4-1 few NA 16 CASSLGVRTHTGELFF TGCGCCAGCAGCCTGGGCGTGAGAACCCACACCGGGGAGCTGTTTTTT
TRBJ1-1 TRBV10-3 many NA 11 CASTENTEAFF TGTGCCAGTACAGAGAACACTGAAGCTTTCTTT
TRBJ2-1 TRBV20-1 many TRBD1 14 CSAYGTGGLNEQFF TGCAGTGCTTACGGGACAGGGGGTCTAAATGAGCAGTTCTTC
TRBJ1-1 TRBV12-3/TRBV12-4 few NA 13 CASSSRGDTEAFF TGTGCCAGCAGTTCAAGGGGGGACACTGAAGCTTTCTTT
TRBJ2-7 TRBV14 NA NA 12 CASSRGSHEQYF TGTGCCAGCAGCCGGGGGTCCCACGAGCAGTACTTC
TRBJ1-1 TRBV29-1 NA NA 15 CSVENPSGAGTEAFF TGCAGCGTTGAGAACCCCTCGGGCGCGGGGACTGAAGCTTTCTTT
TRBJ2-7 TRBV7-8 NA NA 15 CASSLPGQGSYEQYF TGTGCCAGCAGCTTACCAGGGCAGGGGTCCTACGAGCAGTACTTC
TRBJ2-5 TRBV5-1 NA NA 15 CASSRLPGPQETQYF TGCGCCAGCAGCCGGCTCCCAGGCCCCCAAGAGACCCAGTACTTC
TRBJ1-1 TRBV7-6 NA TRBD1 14 CASSRGQGTTEAFF TGTGCCAGCAGCAGAGGACAGGGGACCACTGAAGCTTTCTTT
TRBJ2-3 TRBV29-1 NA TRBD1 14 CSVSPGQGGDTQYF TGCAGCGTTTCCCCGGGACAGGGGGGAGATACGCAGTATTTT
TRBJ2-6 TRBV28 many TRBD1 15 CASMRQGPGANVLTF TGTGCCAGCATGAGACAGGGCCCTGGGGCCAACGTCCTGACTTTC
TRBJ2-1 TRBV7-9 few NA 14 CASSPRAYGHEQFF TGTGCCAGCAGCCCCAGGGCCTACGGGCATGAGCAGTTCTTC
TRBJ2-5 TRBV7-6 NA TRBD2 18 CASSRRLAGATSQETQYF TGTGCCAGCAGCCGTAGACTAGCGGGGGCTACCTCACAAGAGACCCAGTACTTC
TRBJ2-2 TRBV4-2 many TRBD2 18 CASSQEASGAFRTGELFF TGTGCCAGCAGCCAAGAAGCTAGCGGGGCTTTTCGCACCGGGGAGCTGTTTTTT
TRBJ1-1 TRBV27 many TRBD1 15 CASSHLTTGGPPAFF TGTGCCAGCAGTCACCTTACGACAGGGGGTCCCCCAGCTTTCTTT
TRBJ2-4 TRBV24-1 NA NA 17 CATSDGDPRGAKNIQYF TGTGCCACCAGTGATGGGGACCCCCGAGGAGCCAAAAACATTCAGTACTTC
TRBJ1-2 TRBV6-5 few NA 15 CASSQNRDPSYGYTF TGTGCCAGCAGCCAGAACCGGGACCCTAGCTATGGCTACACCTTC
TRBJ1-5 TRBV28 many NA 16 CASPRPRGPVAEPQHF TGTGCCAGCCCCCGGCCCCGGGGACCAGTGGCGGAGCCCCAGCATTTT
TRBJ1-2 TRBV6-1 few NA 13 CASRETQAGGYTF TGTGCCAGCAGGGAGACACAGGCGGGTGGCTACACCTTC
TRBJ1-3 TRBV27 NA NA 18 CASSSDPKTAGSGNTIYF TGTGCCAGCAGTTCGGATCCCAAGACTGCGGGCTCTGGAAACACCATATATTTT
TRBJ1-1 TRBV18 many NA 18 CASSPPSTGVGQGREAFF TGTGCCAGCTCACCACCGAGTACAGGCGTGGGCCAGGGCAGGGAAGCTTTCTTT
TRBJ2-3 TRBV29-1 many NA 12 CSVDQGADTQYF TGCAGCGTTGACCAGGGAGCGGATACGCAGTATTTT
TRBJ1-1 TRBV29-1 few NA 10 CSVGGTEAFF TGCAGCGTTGGGGGCACTGAAGCTTTCTTT
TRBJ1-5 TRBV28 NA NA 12 CASSAGGQPQHF TGTGCCAGCAGCGCAGGCGGTCAGCCCCAGCATTTT
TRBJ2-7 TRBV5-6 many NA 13 CASSLVDRYEQYF TGTGCCAGCAGCTTGGTCGACCGATACGAGCAGTACTTC
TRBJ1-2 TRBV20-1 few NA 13 CSARVGRGMGYTF TGCAGTGCTAGAGTCGGGAGGGGAATGGGCTACACCTTC
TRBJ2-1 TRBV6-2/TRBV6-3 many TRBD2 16 CASSYSRTSGNNEQFF TGTGCCAGCAGTTACTCTAGGACTAGCGGCAACAATGAGCAGTTCTTC
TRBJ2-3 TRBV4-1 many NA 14 CASSQIVSTDTQYF TGCGCCAGCAGCCAAATCGTAAGCACAGATACGCAGTATTTT
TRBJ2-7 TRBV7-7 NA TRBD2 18 CASSSLMTSGKSSYEQYF TGTGCCAGCAGCTCCCTGATGACTAGCGGAAAAAGCTCCTACGAGCAGTACTTC
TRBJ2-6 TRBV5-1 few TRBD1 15 CASSPDRAGANVLTF TGCGCCAGCAGCCCTGACAGGGCTGGGGCCAACGTCCTGACTTTC
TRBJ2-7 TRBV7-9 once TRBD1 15 CASSYDRGRIYEQYF TGTGCCAGCAGCTACGACAGGGGCCGGATCTACGAGCAGTACTTC
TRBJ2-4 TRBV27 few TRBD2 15 CASRPFGGDKNIQYF TGTGCCAGCAGGCCTTTCGGGGGGGACAAAAACATTCAGTACTTC
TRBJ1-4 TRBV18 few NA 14 CASSMGLQNEKLFF TGTGCCAGCTCGATGGGACTGCAGAATGAAAAACTGTTTTTT
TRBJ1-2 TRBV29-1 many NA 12 CSVQQGNEGYTF TGCAGCGTCCAACAGGGTAATGAAGGCTACACCTTC
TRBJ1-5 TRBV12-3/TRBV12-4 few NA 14 CASSPGPINQPQHF TGTGCCAGCAGTCCGGGACCGATCAATCAGCCCCAGCATTTT